What follows are 26 T cell receptor beta chains derived from one specimen sequenced in a study of T-cell reconstitution after alpha-beta-depleted transplantation in children. The authors prepared the TCRbeta library with unique molecular identifiers. TCRdb passed the PCR reads through MiXCR, listing each CDR3 protein once. The sample contains 490,000 or so distinct CDR3 sequences, about 11% of which appear only once. Sample: PBMCs, taken before TCRalphabeta/CD19-depleted stem cell transplant. These receptors came from a child aged 2 to 15 with inherited bone marrow failure, due to receive a stem cell transplant.

The J gene is TRBJ2-2, the V gene TRBV6-1; the D is unclear. V lost 5 bases to trimming and J lost 4 bases, with 14 bases between them. CDR3 length equals 15 residues. CDR1 and CDR2 from the germline V gene are MNHNS and SASEGT. The CDR3 sequence is CASSLGLSFTGELFF. In DNA form, the CDR3 reads TGTGCCAGCAGTCTAGGTCTCTCCTTCACCGGGGAGCTGTTTTTT.

This clonotype was found many times. The chain combines TRBV5-1 with TRBJ2-7, with TRBD2 identical over 7 bases. The CDR3 is 14 residues long. Germline CDR1 and CDR2: SGHRS and YFSETQ. V lost 2 bases and J lost 0; bases outside the gene matches: 2. CDR3 bases: TGCGCCAGCAGCTTCTCGGGAGGCTCCTACGAGCAGTACTTC. Its protein product is CASSFSGGSYEQYF. Supplemented by reference TRBV5-1 and TRBJ2-7, the full variable domain reads KAGVTQTPRYLIKTRGQQVTLSCSPISGHRSVSWYQQTPGQGLQFLFEYFSETQRNKGNFPGRFSGRQFSNSRSEMNVSTLELGDSALYLCASSFSGGSYEQYFGPGTRLTVT.

V usage is TRBV20-1 and J usage is TRBJ1-5; D perhaps matches TRBD1 (5 bases). Germline CDR1 and CDR2: DFQATT and SNEGSKA (reference sequence). Trimming took off 3 bases at V and 6 bases at J, with 15 bases between the two ends. The CDR3 totals 14 residues. CDR3 sequence reads: CSARGLERGQPQHF. The CDR3 DNA is TGCAGTGCTAGGGGACTTGAACGCGGTCAGCCCCAGCATTTT.

In this sample, this clonotype turned up many times. The chain uses TRBV11-2 and TRBJ2-3; TRBD2 matches 12 bases. Trimming removed 0 bases from V and 4 bases from J; junction bases left unmatched: 8. The CDR3 is 18 amino acids. The V gene's germline CDR1 is SGHAT and CDR2 FQNNGV. DNA for the CDR3: TGTGCCAGCAGCTTAGATCTAGCGGGAGGGCCCCTGGCAGATACGCAGTATTTT. Its protein product is CASSLDLAGGPLADTQYF. The full variable domain, rest sourced from reference TRBV11-2 and TRBJ2-3, is EAGVAQSPRYKIIEKRQSVAFWCNPISGHATLYWYQQILGQGPKLLIQFQNNGVVDDSQLPKDRFSAERLKGVDSTLKIQPAKLEDSAVYLCASSLDLAGGPLADTQYFGPGTRLTVL.

This clonotype was counted ten times or more. In nucleotides, the CDR3 is TGTGCCAGCAGCCAGGGCCCAGGGGGCGCAGATACGCAGTATTTT. Translating it yields CASSQGPGGADTQYF. V usage is TRBV4-2 and J usage is TRBJ2-3, with 8 bases fitting TRBD1. The V segment lost 3 bases and the J segment 4 bases; nucleotides outside the gene matches: 6. This CDR3 has 15 residues. Germline-derived CDR1 and CDR2 are LGHNA and YNFKEQ.

CDR3 coding DNA: TGTGCCATCAGTACTTCAGGGGGCGCTAATGAAAAACTGTTTTTT. The encoded protein is CAISTSGGANEKLFF. V usage is TRBV10-3 and J usage is TRBJ1-4; 8 nucleotides align to TRBD1. The CDR3 runs to 15 residues. J gave up 3 bases and V 5 bases, and 5 bases lay outside the gene matches. The V gene's germline CDR1 is ENHRY and CDR2 SYGVKD.

The sample holds a few counts of this clonotype. The chain links TRBV30 to TRBJ2-3; TRBD2 might be the D (6 bases). This CDR3 is 17 amino acids long. CDR1 GTSNPN and CDR2 SVGIG come from the germline V gene (reference sequence). V lost 1 base and J lost 0, with 17 bases in between. The CDR3 sequence: CAWSGAAEGTSTDTQYF. The CDR3 DNA reads TGTGCCTGGAGTGGTGCAGCGGAGGGAACTAGCACAGATACGCAGTATTTT.

This clonotype has a count of ten or more. The chain employs TRBV13 and TRBJ2-3; TRBD2 matches at 8 bases. The CDR3 is 16 amino acids. The germline CDR1 and CDR2 sequences are PRHDT and FYEKMQ (reference sequence). The ends lost 5 bases at V and 3 bases at J; junction bases unmatched: 10. The CDR3 DNA reads TGTGCCAGCAGCCAACGCGGACTAGCCCCAACAGATACGCAGTATTTT. The encoded protein is CASSQRGLAPTDTQYF.

This clonotype was seen ten or more times. Here the CDR3 reads CASTSGGRGTPFYEQYF. The CDR3, as DNA: TGTGCCAGCACCTCGGGCGGGCGCGGGACTCCATTCTACGAGCAGTACTTC. The chain joins TRBV28 to TRBJ2-7, with D possibly being TRBD2 (6 bases). The CDR3 totals 17 residues. Trimming removed 7 bases from V and 3 bases from J, with 25 bases in between. Germline V gene data show CDR1 as MDHEN and CDR2 as SYDVKM. The full variable domain, with the rest looked up from reference TRBV28 and TRBJ2-7, is DVKVTQSSRYLVKRTGEKVFLECVQDMDHENMFWYRQDPGLGLRLIYFSYDVKMKEKGDIPEGYSVSREKKERFSLILESASTNQTSMYLCASTSGGRGTPFYEQYFGPGTRLTVT.

This clonotype was detected ten times or more. The DNA for the CDR3 is TGCAGTGGGGGGGGCTACAATGAGCAGTTCTTC. Protein: CSGGGYNEQFF. The chain links TRBV20-1 to TRBJ2-1, with 7 bases lining up with TRBD2. V lost 7 bases and J lost 3; bases outside the gene matches: 0. Germline lookup yields CDR1 DFQATT and CDR2 SNEGSKA (reference sequence). The CDR3 spans 11 residues.

A few counts support this clonotype. This chain connects TRBV7-9 to TRBJ1-3, with 7 bases lining up with TRBD1. This CDR3 is 15 amino acids long. The V segment lost 5 bases and the J segment 0 bases; nucleotides outside the gene matches: 4. The germline gives CDR1 SEHNR, CDR2 FQNEAQ (reference sequence). CDR3 in DNA: TGTGCCAGCAGCCGGGGACAGTTCTCTGGAAACACCATATATTTT. Translation: CASSRGQFSGNTIYF.

This sequence joins TRBV12-3 or TRBV12-4 and TRBJ2-5; D perhaps matches TRBD2 (6 bases). Trimming shortened V by 9 bases and J by 0 bases, and 14 bases separated the two germline ends. The length of the CDR3 is 14 residues. CDR3 sequence: CASGPSEYQETQYF. In DNA, the CDR3 is TGTGCCAGTGGGCCTAGCGAGTACCAAGAGACCCAGTACTTC.

This clonotype was picked up many times. The chain uses TRBV2 and TRBJ2-7, with TRBD1 matching 7 bases. CDR1 and CDR2 from the germline V gene are SNHLY and FYNNEI. V gave up 7 bases and J gave up 1 base; unmatched junction bases: 7. This CDR3 has 14 amino acids. In DNA, the CDR3 is TGTGCCAGCAAAGACAGGGTCGGGTCCTACGAGCAGTACTTC. Protein product: CASKDRVGSYEQYF.

This clonotype was observed many times. The chain has TRBV16 and TRBJ2-1; 10 bases match TRBD2. The CDR3 runs to 18 residues. The germline V gene has CDR1 KGHSY and CDR2 FQNENV. The ends lost 0 bases at V and 5 bases at J; junction bases unmatched: 10. The CDR3 sequence is CASSQSSAETSGDNEQFF. The CDR3 DNA sequence: TGTGCCAGCAGCCAATCATCGGCTGAAACTAGCGGGGACAATGAGCAGTTCTTC.

This clonotype was counted at least ten times. The rearrangement joins TRBV15 to TRBJ1-4; 8 bases are shared with TRBD1. Looked up from germline, CDR1 is LNHNV and CDR2 is YYDKDF (reference sequence). The CDR3 has 16 residues. V shed 3 bases, J shed 4 bases, and the junction held 7 bases outside the gene matches. CDR3: CATSRTGQGDNEKLFF. The CDR3 DNA reads TGTGCCACCAGCAGGACAGGACAGGGCGATAATGAAAAACTGTTTTTT. Full variable domain (missing parts from reference TRBV15 and TRBJ1-4): DAMVIQNPRYQVTQFGKPVTLSCSQTLNHNVMYWYQQKSSQAPKLLFHYYDKDFNNEADTPDNFQSRRPNTSFCFLDIRSPGLGDTAMYLCATSRTGQGDNEKLFFGSGTQLSVL.

V and J are TRBV12-3 or TRBV12-4 and TRBJ2-2, with D possibly TRBD2 on 6 matching bases. The V gene lost 8 bases and the J gene lost 0 bases, with 10 bases spanning the gap. There are 14 residues in the CDR3. The CDR3 sequence: CASWGGPNTGELFF. The CDR3, as DNA: TGTGCCAGCTGGGGAGGCCCGAACACCGGGGAGCTGTTTTTT.

This clonotype was seen a few times. The chain recombines TRBV4-3 with TRBJ2-7; D is unresolved. CDR1 is LGHNA, CDR2 YSLEER, per germline. This CDR3 contains 15 residues. The germline V and J ends were trimmed by 0 bases and 0 bases, with 9 bases remaining between them. CDR3 DNA sequence: TGCGCCAGCAGCCAAGATAACTTTCCCTCCTACGAGCAGTACTTC. It yields the protein CASSQDNFPSYEQYF.

In its sample, this clonotype was seen many times. This chain joins TRBV28 and TRBJ2-5, with D maybe TRBD2 (5 bases). The germline V gene encodes CDR1 MDHEN and CDR2 SYDVKM. Trimming cost V 10 bases and J 2 bases, with 26 bases left between them. The CDR3 length is 17 residues. CDR3 in amino acids: CATSWESEGRVQETQYF. Here the CDR3 DNA reads TGTGCCACATCGTGGGAATCTGAGGGCCGAGTACAAGAGACCCAGTACTTC.

As to this clonotype: One base away lies a much larger clone, so this may be a sequencing read error. The rearrangement links TRBV25-1 to TRBJ2-3; 8 nucleotides align to TRBD1. The CDR3 length is 17 residues. V lost 7 bases, J lost 4 bases, and 16 bases stayed unmatched. The germline CDR1 and CDR2 sequences are MGHDK and SYGVNS. CDR3 protein: CASNDLIETGASDTQYF. The CDR3 nucleotides are TGTGCCAGCAATGACCTAATTGAGACAGGGGCCTCAGATACGCAGTATTTT.

This clonotype was seen repeatedly, ten times or more. The V and J genes are TRBV27 and TRBJ1-5; no firm D call. The V gene lost 4 bases and the J gene lost 9 bases, with 16 bases spanning the gap. The CDR3 spans 14 residues. CDR1 MNHEY and CDR2 SMNVEV come from the germline V gene (reference sequence). CDR3: CASSSRPEPRPQHF. The CDR3 nucleotides are TGTGCCAGCAGTTCCCGGCCAGAACCACGGCCCCAGCATTTT.

The sample holds many counts of this clonotype. The chain is built from TRBV12-3 or TRBV12-4 and TRBJ2-4; perhaps TRBD1 as D (5 bases). This CDR3 spans 16 amino acids. The V and J ends lost 5 bases and 5 bases respectively, with 19 bases between them. The CDR3 DNA is TGTGCCAGCAGTCCCCCGCCCTTAGTGGGGCAAAACATTCAGTACTTC. Its protein is CASSPPPLVGQNIQYF.

The table lists this clonotype with many counts. The rearrangement links TRBV10-3 to TRBJ1-1, with TRBD1 identical over 9 bases. CDR1 ENHRY and CDR2 SYGVKD come from the germline V gene. The CDR3 runs to 15 residues. V dropped 6 bases and J dropped 1; count of bases not matched to a gene: 6. CDR3 bases: TGTGCCATCAGGTCGTTGACAGGGGGGAACACTGAAGCTTTCTTT. As protein: CAIRSLTGGNTEAFF.

This clonotype occurred many times. The rearrangement uses TRBV27 and TRBJ2-2, with D perhaps assigned TRBD1 or TRBD2 (6 bases each). Germline values: CDR1 MNHEY, CDR2 SMNVEV (reference sequence). V was shortened by 5 bases and J by 4 bases, with 20 bases between the two germline ends. The CDR3 has 17 amino acids. The CDR3 loop reads CASSLPGSEGGTGELFF. CDR3 bases: TGTGCCAGCAGTCTCCCGGGGTCAGAGGGGGGCACCGGGGAGCTGTTTTTT.

This clonotype was seen a handful of times. The chain links TRBV6-2 or TRBV6-3 to TRBJ1-2; D not resolved. Trimming took 2 bases from V and 8 from J, leaving 6 bases between them. Germline CDR1 MNHEY, CDR2 SVGEGT. CDR3 length equals 11 residues. In DNA, the CDR3 is TGTGCCAGCAGTTACCCGATCGGCTACACCTTC. This gives the protein CASSYPIGYTF.

This clonotype was seen at least ten times. The rearrangement links TRBV20-1 to TRBJ2-1, with 11 bases aligning to TRBD2. This CDR3 contains 15 residues. V gave up 6 bases and J gave up 3 bases; unmatched junction bases: 7. CDR1 is DFQATT and CDR2 is SNEGSKA in the germline V gene (reference sequence). The CDR3 is CSAYPTSGSYNEQFF. Written as DNA, the CDR3 is TGCAGTGCCTACCCCACTAGCGGGAGCTACAATGAGCAGTTCTTC.

In this sample, this clonotype turned up many times. The rearrangement uses TRBV5-6 and TRBJ2-1, with 7 nucleotides matching TRBD1. Per germline, CDR1 SGHDT and CDR2 YYEEEE. CDR3 length: 14 amino acids. J was trimmed by 8 bases and V by 4 bases; bases with no gene match: 9. CDR3 nucleotides: TGTGCCAGCAGCCCCCCCGACAGGGTGGATGAGCAGTTCTTC. It is translated as CASSPPDRVDEQFF.